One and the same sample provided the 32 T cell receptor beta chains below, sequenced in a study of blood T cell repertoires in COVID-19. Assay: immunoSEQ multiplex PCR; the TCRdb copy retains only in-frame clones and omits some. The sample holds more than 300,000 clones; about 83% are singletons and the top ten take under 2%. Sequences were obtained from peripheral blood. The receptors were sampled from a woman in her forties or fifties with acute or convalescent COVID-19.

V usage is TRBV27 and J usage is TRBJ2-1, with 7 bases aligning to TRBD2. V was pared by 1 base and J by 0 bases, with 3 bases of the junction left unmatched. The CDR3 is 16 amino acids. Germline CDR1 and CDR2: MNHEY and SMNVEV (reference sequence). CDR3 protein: CASSLYRGSSYNEQFF. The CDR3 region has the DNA TGTGCCAGCAGTTTATATCGCGGGAGCTCCTACAATGAGCAGTTCTTC.

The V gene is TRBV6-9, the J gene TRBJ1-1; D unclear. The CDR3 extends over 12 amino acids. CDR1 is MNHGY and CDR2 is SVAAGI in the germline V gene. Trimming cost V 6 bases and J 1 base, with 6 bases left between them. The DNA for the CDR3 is TGTGCCAGCAGGTTCAGGAACACTGAAGCTTTCTTT. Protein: CASRFRNTEAFF.

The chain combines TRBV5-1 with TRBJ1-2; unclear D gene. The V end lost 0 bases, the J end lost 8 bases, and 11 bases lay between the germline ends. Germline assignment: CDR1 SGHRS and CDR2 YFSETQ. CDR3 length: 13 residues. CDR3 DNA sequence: TGCGCCAGCAGCTTGGATTCGGCGGGGGGCTACACCTTC. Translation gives CASSLDSAGGYTF.

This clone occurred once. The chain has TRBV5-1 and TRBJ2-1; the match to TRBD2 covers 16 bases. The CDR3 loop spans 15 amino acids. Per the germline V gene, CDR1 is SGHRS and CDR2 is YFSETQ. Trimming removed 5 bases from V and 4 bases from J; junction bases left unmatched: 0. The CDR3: CASRGLAGGYNEQFF. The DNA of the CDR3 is TGCGCCAGCAGGGGACTAGCGGGAGGGTACAATGAGCAGTTCTTC.

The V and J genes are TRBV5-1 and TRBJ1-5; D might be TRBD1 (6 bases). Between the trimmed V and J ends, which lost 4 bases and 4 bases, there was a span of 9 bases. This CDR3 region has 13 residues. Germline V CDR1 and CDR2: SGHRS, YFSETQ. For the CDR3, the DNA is TGCGCCAGCAGCACGGGACAAAATCAGCCCCAGCATTTT. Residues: CASSTGQNQPQHF.

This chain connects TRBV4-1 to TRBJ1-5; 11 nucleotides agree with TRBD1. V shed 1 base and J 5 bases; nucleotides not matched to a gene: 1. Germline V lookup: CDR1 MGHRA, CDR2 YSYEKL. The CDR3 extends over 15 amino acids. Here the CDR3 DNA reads TGCGCCAGCAGCCAAGCGGGACAGGGGGATCAGCCCCAGCATTTT. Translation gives CASSQAGQGDQPQHF.

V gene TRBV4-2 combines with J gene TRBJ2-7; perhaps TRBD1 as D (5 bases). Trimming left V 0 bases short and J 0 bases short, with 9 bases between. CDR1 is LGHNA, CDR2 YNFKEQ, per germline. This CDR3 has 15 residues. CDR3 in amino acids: CASSQDQGDSYEQYF. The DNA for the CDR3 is TGTGCCAGCAGCCAAGATCAAGGGGACTCCTACGAGCAGTACTTC.

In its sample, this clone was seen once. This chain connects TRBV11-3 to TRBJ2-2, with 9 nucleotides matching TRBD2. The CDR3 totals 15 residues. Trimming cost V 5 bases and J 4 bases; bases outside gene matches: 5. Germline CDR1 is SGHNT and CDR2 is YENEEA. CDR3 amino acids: CASSRTSVATGELFF. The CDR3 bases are TGTGCCAGCAGCCGGACTAGCGTCGCCACCGGGGAGCTGTTTTTT.

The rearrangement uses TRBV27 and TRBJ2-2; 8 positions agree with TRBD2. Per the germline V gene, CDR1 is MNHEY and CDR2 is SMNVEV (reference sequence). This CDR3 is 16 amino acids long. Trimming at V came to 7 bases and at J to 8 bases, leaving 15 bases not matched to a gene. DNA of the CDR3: TGTGCCAGCAAGACCCTGGGACTAGGTAGAGTGGGGGAGCTGTTTTTT. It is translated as CASKTLGLGRVGELFF.

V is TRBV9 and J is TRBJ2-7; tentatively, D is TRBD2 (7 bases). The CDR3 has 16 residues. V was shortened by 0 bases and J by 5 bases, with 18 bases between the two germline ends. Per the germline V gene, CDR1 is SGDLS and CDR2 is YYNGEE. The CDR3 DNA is TGTGCCAGCAGCGTAGAGGGCGGGGGCGCATTGCACGAGCAGTACTTC. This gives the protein CASSVEGGGALHEQYF. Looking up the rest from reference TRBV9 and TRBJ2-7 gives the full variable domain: DSGVTQTPKHLITATGQRVTLRCSPRSGDLSVYWYQQSLDQGLQFLIQYYNGEERAKGNILERFSAQQFPDLHSELNLSSLELGDSALYFCASSVEGGGALHEQYFGPGTRLTVT.

CDR3 amino acids: CASSRGSQETQYF. CDR3 DNA sequence: TGTGCCAGCAGCCGCGGGAGTCAAGAGACCCAGTACTTC. The gene calls are TRBV11-2 and TRBJ2-5, with 7 bases that match TRBD2. V lost 5 bases and J lost 2; bases outside the gene matches: 2. Germline V gene sequence: CDR1 SGHAT, CDR2 FQNNGV. This CDR3 has 13 residues.

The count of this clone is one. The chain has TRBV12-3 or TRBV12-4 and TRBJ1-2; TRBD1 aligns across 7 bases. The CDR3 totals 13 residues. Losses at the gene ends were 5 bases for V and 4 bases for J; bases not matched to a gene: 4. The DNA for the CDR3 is TGTGCCAGCAGTCCCGGGACAGTCTATGGCTACACCTTC. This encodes CASSPGTVYGYTF.

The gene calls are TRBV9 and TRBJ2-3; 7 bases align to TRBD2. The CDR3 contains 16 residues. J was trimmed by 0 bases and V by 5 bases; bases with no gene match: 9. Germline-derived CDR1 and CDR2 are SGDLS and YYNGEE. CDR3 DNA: TGTGCCAGCAGTCCCCCAGCGGGAACTAGCACAGATACGCAGTATTTT. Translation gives CASSPPAGTSTDTQYF.

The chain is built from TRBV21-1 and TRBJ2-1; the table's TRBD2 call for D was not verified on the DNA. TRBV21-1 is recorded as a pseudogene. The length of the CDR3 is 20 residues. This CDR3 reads CASSKGTSGSHTISYNEQFF. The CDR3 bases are TGTGCCAGCAGCAAAGGGACTAGCGGGAGCCACACCATCTCCTACAATGAGCAGTTCTTC.

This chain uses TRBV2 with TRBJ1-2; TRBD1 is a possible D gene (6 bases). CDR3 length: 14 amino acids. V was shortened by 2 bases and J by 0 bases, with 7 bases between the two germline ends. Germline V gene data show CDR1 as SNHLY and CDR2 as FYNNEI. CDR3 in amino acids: CASSERTANYGYTF. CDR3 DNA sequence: TGTGCCAGCAGTGAAAGGACAGCTAACTATGGCTACACCTTC.

Here the CDR3 reads CASSPRLATNEKLFF. CDR3 sequence (DNA): TGTGCCAGCAGCCCTAGGTTAGCAACTAATGAAAAACTGTTTTTT. The chain joins TRBV2 to TRBJ1-4; D gene ambiguous. V was pared by 6 bases and J by 0 bases, with 11 bases between. The CDR3 is 15 amino acids. In germline, CDR1 is SNHLY, CDR2 FYNNEI.

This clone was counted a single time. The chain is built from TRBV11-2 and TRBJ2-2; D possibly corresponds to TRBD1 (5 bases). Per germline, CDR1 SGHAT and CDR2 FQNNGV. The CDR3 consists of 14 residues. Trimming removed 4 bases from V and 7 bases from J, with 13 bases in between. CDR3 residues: CASSSGAVVGELFF. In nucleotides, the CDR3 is TGTGCCAGCAGCTCTGGGGCGGTTGTCGGGGAGCTGTTTTTT.

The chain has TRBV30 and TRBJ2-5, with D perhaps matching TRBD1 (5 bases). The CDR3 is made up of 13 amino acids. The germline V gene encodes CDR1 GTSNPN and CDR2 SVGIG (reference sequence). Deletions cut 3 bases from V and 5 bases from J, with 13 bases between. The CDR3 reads CAWRGKGWETQYF. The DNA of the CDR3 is TGTGCCTGGAGGGGAAAGGGGTGGGAGACCCAGTACTTC.

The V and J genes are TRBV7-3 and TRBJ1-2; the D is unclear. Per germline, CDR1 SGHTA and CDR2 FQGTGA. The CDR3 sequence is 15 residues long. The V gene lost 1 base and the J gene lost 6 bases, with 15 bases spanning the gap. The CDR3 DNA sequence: TGTGCCAGCAGCTTAAGAGGCCCGGGATACCATGGCTACACCTTC. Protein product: CASSLRGPGYHGYTF.

DNA for the CDR3: TGCGCCAGCAGCTCGGGACAGGGATACCACGAGCAGTACTTC. It translates to CASSSGQGYHEQYF. This rearrangement joins TRBV5-1 to TRBJ2-7; the match to TRBD1 covers 9 bases. The CDR3 extends over 14 amino acids. CDR1 and CDR2 from the germline V gene are SGHRS and YFSETQ. The V segment lost 3 bases and the J segment 5 bases; nucleotides outside the gene matches: 6.

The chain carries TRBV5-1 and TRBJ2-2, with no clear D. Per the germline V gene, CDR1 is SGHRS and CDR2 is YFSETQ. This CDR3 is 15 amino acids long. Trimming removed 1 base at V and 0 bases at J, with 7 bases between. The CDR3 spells CASSLTQSNTGELFF. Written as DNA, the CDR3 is TGCGCCAGCAGCTTGACCCAGTCGAACACCGGGGAGCTGTTTTTT.

The CDR3 loop reads CASSERPGQGYEQYF. As DNA, the CDR3 is TGTGCCAGCAGCGAGCGCCCGGGACAGGGCTACGAGCAGTACTTC. The chain couples TRBV11-1 to TRBJ2-7; TRBD1 matches at 9 bases. This CDR3 spans 15 amino acids. Germline lookup yields CDR1 SGHAT and CDR2 FQDESV (reference sequence). The trim removed 5 bases at V and 3 bases at J, leaving 8 bases unmatched.

DNA for the CDR3: TGTGCCAGCAGGGGACAGGTGGCAGGCACTGAAGCTTTCTTT. Its translation is CASRGQVAGTEAFF. The chain couples TRBV7-9 to TRBJ1-1, with 8 bases identical to TRBD1. V shed 6 bases, J shed 4 bases, and the junction held 7 bases outside the gene matches. Germline assignment: CDR1 SEHNR and CDR2 FQNEAQ (reference sequence). The CDR3 loop spans 14 amino acids.

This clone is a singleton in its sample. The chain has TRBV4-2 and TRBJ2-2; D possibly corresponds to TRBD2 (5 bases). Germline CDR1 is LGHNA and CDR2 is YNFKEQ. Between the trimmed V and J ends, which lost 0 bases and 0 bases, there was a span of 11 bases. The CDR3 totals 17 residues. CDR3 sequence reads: CASSQDFGSSNTGELFF. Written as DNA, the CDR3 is TGTGCCAGCAGCCAAGATTTTGGGAGTTCGAACACCGGGGAGCTGTTTTTT.

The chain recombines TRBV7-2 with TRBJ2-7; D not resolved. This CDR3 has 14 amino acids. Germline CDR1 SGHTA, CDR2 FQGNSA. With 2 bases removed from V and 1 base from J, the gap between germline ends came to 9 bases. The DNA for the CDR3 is TGTGCCAGCAGCTTACGGTTTACGTCCTACGAGCAGTACTTC. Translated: CASSLRFTSYEQYF.

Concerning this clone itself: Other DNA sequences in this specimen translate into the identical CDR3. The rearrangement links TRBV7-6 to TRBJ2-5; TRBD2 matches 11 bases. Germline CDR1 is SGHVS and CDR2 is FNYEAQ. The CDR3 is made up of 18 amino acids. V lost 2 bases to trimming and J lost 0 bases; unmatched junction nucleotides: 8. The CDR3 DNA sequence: TGTGCCAGCAGCTTATTGGGCCGGACTAGCGGGTACCAAGAGACCCAGTACTTC. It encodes CASSLLGRTSGYQETQYF.

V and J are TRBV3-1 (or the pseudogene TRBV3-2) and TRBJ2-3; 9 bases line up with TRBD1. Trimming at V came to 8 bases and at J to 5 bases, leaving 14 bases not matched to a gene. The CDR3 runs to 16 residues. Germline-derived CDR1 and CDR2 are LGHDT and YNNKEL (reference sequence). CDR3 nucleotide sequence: TGTGCCAGCTCCCACTATTTGGGACAGGGCCAAGATACGCAGTATTTT. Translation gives CASSHYLGQGQDTQYF.

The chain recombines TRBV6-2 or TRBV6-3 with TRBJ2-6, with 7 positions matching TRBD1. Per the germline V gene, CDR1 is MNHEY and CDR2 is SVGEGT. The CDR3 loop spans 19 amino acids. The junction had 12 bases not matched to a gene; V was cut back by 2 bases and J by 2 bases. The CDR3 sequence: CASSYPRQGAQPGANVLTF. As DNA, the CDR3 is TGTGCCAGCAGTTACCCCCGACAGGGCGCCCAACCTGGGGCCAACGTCCTGACTTTC.

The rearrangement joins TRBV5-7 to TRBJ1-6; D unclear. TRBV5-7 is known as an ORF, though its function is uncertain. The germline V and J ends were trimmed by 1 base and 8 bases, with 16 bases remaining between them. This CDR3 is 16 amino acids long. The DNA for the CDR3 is TGTGCCAGCAGCTTGTGTCCGAGTCGAAAAGATTCACCCCTCCACTTT. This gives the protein CASSLCPSRKDSPLHF.

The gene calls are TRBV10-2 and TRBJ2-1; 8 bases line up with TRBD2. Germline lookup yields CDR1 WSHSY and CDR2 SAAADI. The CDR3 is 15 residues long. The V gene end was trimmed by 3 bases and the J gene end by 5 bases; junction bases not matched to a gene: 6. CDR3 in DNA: TGCGCCAGCAGTGACCCCGGACTAGCTGACAATGAGCAGTTCTTC. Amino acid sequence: CASSDPGLADNEQFF.

The CDR3, as DNA: TGTGCCAGCAGTTTAGCGGGAGGCACCTACGAGCAGTACTTC. It is translated as CASSLAGGTYEQYF. This chain links TRBV27 with TRBJ2-7, with 8 bases that match TRBD2. CDR1 is MNHEY, CDR2 SMNVEV, per germline (reference sequence). The CDR3 totals 14 residues. The V and J ends lost 2 bases and 2 bases, in that order; junction bases with no gene match: 2.

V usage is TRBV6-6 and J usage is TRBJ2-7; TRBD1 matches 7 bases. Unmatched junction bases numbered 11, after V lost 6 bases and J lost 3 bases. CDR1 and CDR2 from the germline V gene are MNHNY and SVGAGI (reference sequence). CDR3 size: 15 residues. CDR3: CASRDRAELVYEQYF. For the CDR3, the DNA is TGTGCCAGCAGAGACAGGGCGGAATTGGTCTACGAGCAGTACTTC.